This T cell receptor beta chain was recorded in a study of control samples from healthy donors and cancer patients. Data came from immunoSEQ multiplex PCR; TCRdb stores just in-frame clones and leaves some out. The table lists about 180,000 clones, approximately 94% of them singletons, with around 1.5% in the top ten. Germline CDR1 reads KGHSH; CDR2 reads LQKENI. The CDR3 is 13 residues long. The V end was cut by 3 bases, the J end by 1 base, with 6 bases between. The V and J genes are TRBV18 and TRBJ1-1, with D uncertain. Material for sequencing was blood. This TCR came from a woman younger than 30 in good health. CDR3 region: CASSPDKNTEAFF. CDR3 coding DNA: TGTGCCAGCTCACCCGACAAGAACACTGAAGCTTTCTTT.